This TCR beta chain stems from a study of human T cells and chemical hapten exposure (dated by TCRdb to the early 2020s). Turning to the overall study: For sensitization, 2% DPC in acetone was applied to a roughly 2 cm by roughly 2 cm area of upper inner arm skin. Libraries were combined into a pool for sequencing, and differences in TCR yield between samples came mainly from small differences in library volumes within the pool. Patch tests used Finn chambers with 0.01% DPC on the upper back, scored after 6 days by International Contact Dermatitis Research Group standards. Throughout the study period of about 22 weeks, patients also received therapeutic DPC doses to the scalp every week. In alopecia patients, the study followed how the peripheral blood TCR repertoire changed in vivo over primary and secondary sensitization to diphenylcyclopropenone (DPC), a hapten. The mostly female patient cohort included alopecia areata with under or over 50% scalp involvement, alopecia totalis and alopecia universalis. Blood for TCR sequencing was provided by twenty-nine alopecia patients at one to four time points (pre-sensitization, 2, 6 and 24 weeks). Blood was sampled from patients pre-sensitization (week 0) and at 2, 6 and about 24 weeks after DPC sensitization.

In this sample, this clonotype turned up many times. No antigen is known for it. Base quality data are lacking; no much larger clone is found one base away. At the junction V is shortened by 8 bases and J by 0 bases; bases outside the gene matches: 4. In the germline V gene (reference sequence), CDR1 corresponds to DFQATT and CDR2 to SNEGSKA. Including cysteine and phenylalanine, the CDR3 has 13 amino acids. Just the 39-base CDR3 DNA is kept, in frame starting at base 1. Beyond this particular receptor, the publication reports: No change with DPC sensitization was found in the number of TCRs above 1 in 1000 frequency, and no evidence of global repertoire structure alterations was found. After repeated subsampling, the strength of the expansion versus patch-test correlation and the threshold at which it became significant changed. Patch test score correlated positively with the number of PT1 expanded TCRs, reaching significance at thresholds 8, 16 and 32 but not at 4. Expanded TCRs formed significantly more large CDR3 similarity clusters than pre-sensitization or healthy control sets, consistent with antigen-driven responses. Because all patients had alopecia, a presumed autoimmune disease, the immune response of the patients might differ from that of healthy individuals.

The library was made by RACE. The run used a NextSeq 500. Library preparation attached unique molecular identifiers to individual cDNA molecules for quantitative, reproducible TCR counting. For every blood RNA sample, sequencing covered both the TCR alpha and TCR beta chains. The original methods were these. Samples had a median of about 96,000 TCRs, with a range from about 23,224 to 700,000. The Decombinator software suite was used to annotate V, J and CDR3 in the TCR reads. For PS versus PT1 abundance plots, all samples were subsampled to the same number of TCRs (28,000). TCRs were defined as expanded if absent before sensitization and observed at least eight times at the 2-week time point. Clones were called with MiXCR by TCRdb after fastp trimmed the public reads at Q25, and only in-frame beta chains were retained. Rows with a matching CDR3 protein are joined into one entry that keeps the most common DNA and genes. The V and J calls follow TCRdb's processing rather than the paper's. In all, the sample holds about 380,000 distinct CDR3 sequences, and roughly 4.6% of those were seen once. Together, the top ten hold 2.5% to 3% of the sample.

This specimen's time point label, interpreted: pre-sensitization, week 0. The sample's treatment or condition label, in plain terms: therapeutic diphenylcyclopropenone sensitization with weekly scalp DPC. Blood at each patch-test visit was drawn before the patch test was applied. Patients were eligible if aged 18 to 70, diagnosed with alopecia and judged suitable for DPC therapy, and pregnant patients were excluded. Total RNA was isolated from unfractionated whole blood collected in Tempus Blood RNA tubes. This specimen was whole blood, taken in connection with sensitization to the hapten diphenylcyclopropenone (DPC). The sequence came from a woman between 50 and 59 years old with alopecia areata. Some clones in this sample may be carry-over from other donors' samples. The V and J segments used are TRBV20-1 and TRBJ2-1; TRBD2 matches 7 bases in the middle. The CDR3 region reads CSRRGSSYNEQFF. The nucleotide sequence is TGCAGTCGGCGGGGGAGCTCCTACAATGAGCAGTTCTTC.